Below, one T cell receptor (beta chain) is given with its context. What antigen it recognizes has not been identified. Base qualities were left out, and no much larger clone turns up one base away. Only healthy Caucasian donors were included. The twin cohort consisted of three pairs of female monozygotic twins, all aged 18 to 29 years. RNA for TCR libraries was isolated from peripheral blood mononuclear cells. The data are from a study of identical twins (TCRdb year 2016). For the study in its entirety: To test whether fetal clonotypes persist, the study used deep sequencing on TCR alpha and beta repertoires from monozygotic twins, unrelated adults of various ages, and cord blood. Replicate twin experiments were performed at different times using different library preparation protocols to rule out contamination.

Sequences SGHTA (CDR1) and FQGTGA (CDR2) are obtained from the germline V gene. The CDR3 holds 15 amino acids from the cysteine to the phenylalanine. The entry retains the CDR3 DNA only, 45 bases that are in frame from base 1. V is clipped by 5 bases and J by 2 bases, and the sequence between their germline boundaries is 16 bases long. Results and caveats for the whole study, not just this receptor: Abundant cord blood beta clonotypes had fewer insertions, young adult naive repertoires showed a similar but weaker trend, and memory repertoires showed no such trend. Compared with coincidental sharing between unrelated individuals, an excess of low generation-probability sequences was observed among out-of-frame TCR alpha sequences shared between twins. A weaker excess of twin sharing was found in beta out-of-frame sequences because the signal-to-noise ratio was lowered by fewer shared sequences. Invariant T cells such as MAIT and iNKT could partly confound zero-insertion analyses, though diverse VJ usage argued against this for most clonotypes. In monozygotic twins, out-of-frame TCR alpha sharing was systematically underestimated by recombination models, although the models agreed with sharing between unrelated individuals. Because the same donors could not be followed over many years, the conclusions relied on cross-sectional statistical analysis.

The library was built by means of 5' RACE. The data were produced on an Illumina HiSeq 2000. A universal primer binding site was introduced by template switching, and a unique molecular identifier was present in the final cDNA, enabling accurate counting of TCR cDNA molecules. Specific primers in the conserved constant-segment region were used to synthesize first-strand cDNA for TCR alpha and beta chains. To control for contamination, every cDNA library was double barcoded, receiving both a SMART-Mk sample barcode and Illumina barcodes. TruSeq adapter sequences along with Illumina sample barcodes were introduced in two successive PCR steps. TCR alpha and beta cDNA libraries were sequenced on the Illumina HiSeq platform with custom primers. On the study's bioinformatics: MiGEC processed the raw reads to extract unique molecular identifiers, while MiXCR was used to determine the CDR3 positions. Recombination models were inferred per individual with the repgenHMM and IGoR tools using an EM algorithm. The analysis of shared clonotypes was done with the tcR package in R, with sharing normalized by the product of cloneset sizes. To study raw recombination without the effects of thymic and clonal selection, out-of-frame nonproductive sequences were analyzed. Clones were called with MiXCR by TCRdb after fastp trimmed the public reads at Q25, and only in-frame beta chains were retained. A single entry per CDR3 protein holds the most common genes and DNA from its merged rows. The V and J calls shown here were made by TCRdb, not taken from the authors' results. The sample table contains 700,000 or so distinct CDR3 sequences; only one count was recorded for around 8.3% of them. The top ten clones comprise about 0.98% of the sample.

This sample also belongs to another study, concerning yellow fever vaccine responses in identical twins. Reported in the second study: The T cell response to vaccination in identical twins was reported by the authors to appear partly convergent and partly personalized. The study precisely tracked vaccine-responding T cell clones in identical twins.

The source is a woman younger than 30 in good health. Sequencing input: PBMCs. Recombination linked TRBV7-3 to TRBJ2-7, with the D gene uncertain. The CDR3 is CASSAFLGSTYEQYF. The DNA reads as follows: TGTGCCAGCAGCGCTTTCCTGGGCAGTACCTACGAGCAGTACTTC. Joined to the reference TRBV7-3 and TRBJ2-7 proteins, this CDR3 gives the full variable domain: GAGVSQTPSNKVTEKGKYVELRCDPISGHTALYWYRQSLGQGPEFLIYFQGTGAADDSGLPNDRFFAVRPEGSVSTLKIQRTERGDSAVYLCASSAFLGSTYEQYFGPGTRLTVT.